The clone carrying this T cell receptor (beta chain) was detected a few times. The data stem from a study of blood T cell repertoires in COVID-19. Study details: The cDNA or gDNA used as material had been derived from T cells, B-cell-depleted T cells, or PBMCs.

Libraries were prepared by immunoSEQ multiplex PCR; TCRdb keeps only in-frame clonotypes and omits some of them. The sample contains about 330,000 clones, 80% to 90% of which appear only once. The V end was cut by 3 bases, the J end by 3 bases, with 9 bases between. The CDR3 totals 14 residues. Germline CDR1 reads LGHDT; CDR2 reads YNNKEL (reference sequence). Sequenced: PBMCs or T cells enriched from blood (not recorded which). The chain couples TRBV3-1 (or the pseudogene TRBV3-2) to TRBJ1-3; TRBD1 is a possible D gene (5 bases). The sequence derives from a man aged 25-45 years who had recovered from COVID-19. CDR3 DNA: TGTGCCAGCAGCCAGAGGGGAGGTGGAAACACCATATATTTT. Protein sequence: CASSQRGGGNTIYF.